The 19 T cell receptor beta chains in this list originate from one sample, sequenced in a study of cytomegalovirus exposure and HLA in healthy donors. Libraries were prepared by immunoSEQ multiplex PCR; TCRdb keeps only in-frame clonotypes and omits some of them. The sample shows about 200,000 clones, approximately 82% of them seen only once. The material sequenced was PBMCs. All receptors come from a woman aged 25 to 39 in good health and CMV-seropositive.

The CDR3 here is CASSSAGTGTFQPQHF. The CDR3 DNA sequence: TGTGCCAGCAGCTCCGCCGGGACAGGGACTTTTCAGCCCCAGCATTTT. The rearrangement uses TRBV5-6 and TRBJ1-5, with 9 bases that match TRBD1. Germline loops: CDR1 SGHDT, CDR2 YYEEEE. CDR3 length: 16 amino acids. V gave up 3 bases and J gave up 6 bases; unmatched junction bases: 10.

This chain connects TRBV5-8 to TRBJ2-1, with D perhaps matching TRBD1 (6 bases). Trimming left V 5 bases short and J 1 base short, with 22 bases between. Germline V CDR1 and CDR2: SGHTS, YDEGEE. This CDR3 spans 18 amino acids. CDR3 DNA sequence: TGTGCCAGCAGTGCCGGGACAAAGAAGCGGTCGTCCTACAATGAGCAGTTCTTC. Translated: CASSAGTKKRSSYNEQFF. Supplemented by reference TRBV5-8 and TRBJ2-1, the full variable domain reads EAGVTQSPTHLIKTRGQQATLRCSPISGHTSVYWYQQALGLGLQFLLWYDEGEERNRGNFPPRFSGRQFPNYSSELNVNALELEDSALYLCASSAGTKKRSSYNEQFFGPGTRLTVL.

The CDR3 DNA is TGCAGCGCTACGGTGTATGGCGGGAGTTCCTACAATGAGCAGTTCTTC. It specifies CSATVYGGSSYNEQFF. This rearrangement joins TRBV29-1 to TRBJ2-1; 7 bases fit TRBD2. Germline V gene lookup returns CDR1 SQVTM and CDR2 ANQGSEA. The ends lost 7 bases at V and 1 base at J; junction bases unmatched: 13. The CDR3 runs to 16 residues.

This clone was picked up one time. The gene calls are TRBV6-1 and TRBJ2-7; no firm D call. V dropped 5 bases and J dropped 3 bases, with 14 bases sitting between them. The length of the CDR3 is 14 residues. The germline CDR1 and CDR2 sequences are MNHNS and SASEGT. CDR3 bases: TGTGCCAGCAGTCAGTATATGGGCAGCTACGAGCAGTACTTC. Translating gives CASSQYMGSYEQYF.

The chain couples TRBV5-4 to TRBJ2-1; TRBD2 matches 8 bases. V lost 1 base and J lost 5; bases outside the gene matches: 8. This CDR3 spans 16 amino acids. CDR1 is SGHNT, CDR2 YYREEE, per germline (reference sequence). This CDR3 is CASSLPRAGGHNEQFF. In DNA form, the CDR3 reads TGTGCCAGCAGCTTGCCCCGGGCGGGAGGCCACAATGAGCAGTTCTTC.

This clone was recorded a few times. The chain carries TRBV5-1 and TRBJ1-5; D might be TRBD1 (5 bases). V was pared by 4 bases and J by 6 bases, with 14 bases between. CDR3 length: 14 residues. Per the germline V gene, CDR1 is SGHRS and CDR2 is YFSETQ. The CDR3 DNA reads TGCGCCAGCAGCCCCCGGGGGGGTGGTCAGCCCCAGCATTTT. Amino acid sequence: CASSPRGGGQPQHF.

The chain uses TRBV7-6 and TRBJ1-3, with no clear D. V was cut by 5 bases and J by 0 bases, with 17 bases left in between. This CDR3 has 17 amino acids. Germline CDR1 reads SGHVS; CDR2 reads FNYEAQ. CDR3 sequence (DNA): TGTGCCAGCAGCCCCACGGCGGGCCTTAACTCTGGAAACACCATATATTTT. This sequence encodes CASSPTAGLNSGNTIYF.

The chain carries TRBV6-6 and TRBJ1-1; a possible D gene is TRBD1 (5 bases). The germline CDR1 and CDR2 sequences are MNHNY and SVGAGI (reference sequence). V shed 9 bases and J shed 10 bases, with 15 bases lying between them. The CDR3 contains 11 residues. The CDR3 region has the DNA TGTGCCAGTACAGGACGCGCCGGAGCTTTCTTT. Encoded protein: CASTGRAGAFF.

This chain links TRBV5-6 with TRBJ1-2; D not resolved. CDR3 size: 13 residues. The V gene's germline CDR1 is SGHDT and CDR2 YYEEEE. Trimming took 2 bases from V and 3 from J, leaving 8 bases between them. CDR3 DNA sequence: TGTGCCAGCAGCTTCGGAGGATACTATGGCTACACCTTC. It specifies CASSFGGYYGYTF.

This clone was found a few times. V and J are TRBV10-3 and TRBJ2-2; TRBD1 might be the D (5 bases). V dropped 2 bases and J dropped 4 bases, with 11 bases sitting between them. The CDR3 covers 15 residues. The germline gives CDR1 ENHRY, CDR2 SYGVKD. The CDR3 coding sequence is TGTGCCATCAGTGAGACATCAGGGTTCACCGGGGAGCTGTTTTTT. Amino acids: CAISETSGFTGELFF.

The gene calls are TRBV28 and TRBJ2-7; tentative D call: TRBD2 (6 bases). The V end lost 5 bases, the J end lost 2 bases, and 13 bases lay between the germline ends. Germline values: CDR1 MDHEN, CDR2 SYDVKM. This CDR3 is built from 14 residues. The CDR3 is CASSTSGFAYEQYF. CDR3 coding DNA: TGTGCCAGCAGTACGAGCGGGTTTGCCTACGAGCAGTACTTC.

The CDR3 DNA sequence: TGTGCCAGCGGACACCAGCTATATAGCACAGATACGCAGTATTTT. This gives the protein CASGHQLYSTDTQYF. The rearrangement joins TRBV19 to TRBJ2-3; D possibly corresponds to TRBD1 (5 bases). The CDR3 covers 15 residues. Germline CDR1 is LNHDA and CDR2 is SQIVND (reference sequence). With 9 bases removed from V and 0 bases from J, the gap between germline ends came to 16 bases. Looking up the rest from reference TRBV19 and TRBJ2-3 gives the full variable domain: DGGITQSPKYLFRKEGQNVTLSCEQNLNHDAMYWYRQDPGQGLRLIYYSQIVNDFQKGDIAEGYSVSREKKESFPLTVTSAQKNPTAFYLCASGHQLYSTDTQYFGPGTRLTVL.

This chain joins TRBV29-1 and TRBJ1-1, with 8 bases fitting TRBD1. This CDR3 is 12 amino acids long. Per germline, CDR1 SQVTM and CDR2 ANQGSEA. Losses at the gene ends were 4 bases for V and 6 bases for J; bases not matched to a gene: 4. The CDR3 loop is CSVGTGRAEAFF. CDR3 bases: TGCAGCGTTGGGACAGGGCGAGCTGAAGCTTTCTTT.

This chain links TRBV5-1 with TRBJ2-3, with 8 positions matching TRBD2. Looked up from germline, CDR1 is SGHRS and CDR2 is YFSETQ. This CDR3 spans 15 amino acids. Trimming cost V 2 bases and J 3 bases; bases outside gene matches: 5. DNA for the CDR3: TGCGCCAGCAGCTTTGCGGGAGGTCAAACAGATACGCAGTATTTT. The encoded protein is CASSFAGGQTDTQYF.

This clone has a single count. The chain carries TRBV2 and TRBJ2-1; D is perhaps TRBD2 (6 bases). Trimming took 5 bases from V and 4 from J, leaving 18 bases between them. This CDR3 is built from 16 residues. CDR1 is SNHLY, CDR2 FYNNEI, per germline. CDR3 in amino acids: CASSPPAGSGYNEQFF. The DNA of the CDR3 is TGTGCCAGCAGTCCACCTGCTGGTAGCGGATACAATGAGCAGTTCTTC.

The chain uses TRBV27 and TRBJ1-5; 9 bases are shared with TRBD1. The V gene's germline CDR1 is MNHEY and CDR2 SMNVEV (reference sequence). V lost 5 bases to trimming and J lost 1 base; unmatched junction nucleotides: 9. The CDR3 covers 17 residues. This chain's CDR3 is CASSPNPTGGSNQPQHF. Written as DNA, the CDR3 is TGTGCCAGCAGTCCGAACCCGACAGGGGGAAGCAATCAGCCCCAGCATTTT.

The chain employs TRBV7-6 and TRBJ2-7; 7 bases are shared with TRBD2. This CDR3 has 14 residues. CDR1 is SGHVS, CDR2 FNYEAQ, per germline. Trimming took 2 bases from V and 2 from J; bases not matched to a gene: 3. In nucleotides, the CDR3 is TGTGCCAGCAGCTTATCCGGGACTACCTACGAGCAGTACTTC. This translates into CASSLSGTTYEQYF. The variable domain in full, completed from reference TRBV7-6 and TRBJ2-7, reads GAGVSQSPRYKVTKRGQDVALRCDPISGHVSLYWYRQALGQGPEFLTYFNYEAQQDKSGLPNDRFSAERPEGSISTLTIQRTEQRDSAMYRCASSLSGTTYEQYFGPGTRLTVT.

The chain employs TRBV28 and TRBJ2-5; perhaps TRBD1 as D (5 bases). The CDR3 is 11 amino acids. CDR1 and CDR2 from the germline V gene are MDHEN and SYDVKM. The V and J ends lost 7 bases and 3 bases respectively, with 6 bases between them. The CDR3 nucleotides read TGTGCCAGCACCAGGGAAGAGACCCAGTACTTC. It codes for CASTREETQYF.

As DNA, the CDR3 is TGTGCCAGCAGCTTGGGGACTAGCGGGCGCACAGATACGCAGTATTTT. This gives the protein CASSLGTSGRTDTQYF. The J gene is TRBJ2-3, the V gene TRBV5-4, with 11 positions matching TRBD2. Germline V gene sequence: CDR1 SGHNT, CDR2 YYREEE (reference sequence). This CDR3 contains 16 residues. Trimming at V came to 0 bases and at J to 1 base, leaving 1 base not matched to a gene.